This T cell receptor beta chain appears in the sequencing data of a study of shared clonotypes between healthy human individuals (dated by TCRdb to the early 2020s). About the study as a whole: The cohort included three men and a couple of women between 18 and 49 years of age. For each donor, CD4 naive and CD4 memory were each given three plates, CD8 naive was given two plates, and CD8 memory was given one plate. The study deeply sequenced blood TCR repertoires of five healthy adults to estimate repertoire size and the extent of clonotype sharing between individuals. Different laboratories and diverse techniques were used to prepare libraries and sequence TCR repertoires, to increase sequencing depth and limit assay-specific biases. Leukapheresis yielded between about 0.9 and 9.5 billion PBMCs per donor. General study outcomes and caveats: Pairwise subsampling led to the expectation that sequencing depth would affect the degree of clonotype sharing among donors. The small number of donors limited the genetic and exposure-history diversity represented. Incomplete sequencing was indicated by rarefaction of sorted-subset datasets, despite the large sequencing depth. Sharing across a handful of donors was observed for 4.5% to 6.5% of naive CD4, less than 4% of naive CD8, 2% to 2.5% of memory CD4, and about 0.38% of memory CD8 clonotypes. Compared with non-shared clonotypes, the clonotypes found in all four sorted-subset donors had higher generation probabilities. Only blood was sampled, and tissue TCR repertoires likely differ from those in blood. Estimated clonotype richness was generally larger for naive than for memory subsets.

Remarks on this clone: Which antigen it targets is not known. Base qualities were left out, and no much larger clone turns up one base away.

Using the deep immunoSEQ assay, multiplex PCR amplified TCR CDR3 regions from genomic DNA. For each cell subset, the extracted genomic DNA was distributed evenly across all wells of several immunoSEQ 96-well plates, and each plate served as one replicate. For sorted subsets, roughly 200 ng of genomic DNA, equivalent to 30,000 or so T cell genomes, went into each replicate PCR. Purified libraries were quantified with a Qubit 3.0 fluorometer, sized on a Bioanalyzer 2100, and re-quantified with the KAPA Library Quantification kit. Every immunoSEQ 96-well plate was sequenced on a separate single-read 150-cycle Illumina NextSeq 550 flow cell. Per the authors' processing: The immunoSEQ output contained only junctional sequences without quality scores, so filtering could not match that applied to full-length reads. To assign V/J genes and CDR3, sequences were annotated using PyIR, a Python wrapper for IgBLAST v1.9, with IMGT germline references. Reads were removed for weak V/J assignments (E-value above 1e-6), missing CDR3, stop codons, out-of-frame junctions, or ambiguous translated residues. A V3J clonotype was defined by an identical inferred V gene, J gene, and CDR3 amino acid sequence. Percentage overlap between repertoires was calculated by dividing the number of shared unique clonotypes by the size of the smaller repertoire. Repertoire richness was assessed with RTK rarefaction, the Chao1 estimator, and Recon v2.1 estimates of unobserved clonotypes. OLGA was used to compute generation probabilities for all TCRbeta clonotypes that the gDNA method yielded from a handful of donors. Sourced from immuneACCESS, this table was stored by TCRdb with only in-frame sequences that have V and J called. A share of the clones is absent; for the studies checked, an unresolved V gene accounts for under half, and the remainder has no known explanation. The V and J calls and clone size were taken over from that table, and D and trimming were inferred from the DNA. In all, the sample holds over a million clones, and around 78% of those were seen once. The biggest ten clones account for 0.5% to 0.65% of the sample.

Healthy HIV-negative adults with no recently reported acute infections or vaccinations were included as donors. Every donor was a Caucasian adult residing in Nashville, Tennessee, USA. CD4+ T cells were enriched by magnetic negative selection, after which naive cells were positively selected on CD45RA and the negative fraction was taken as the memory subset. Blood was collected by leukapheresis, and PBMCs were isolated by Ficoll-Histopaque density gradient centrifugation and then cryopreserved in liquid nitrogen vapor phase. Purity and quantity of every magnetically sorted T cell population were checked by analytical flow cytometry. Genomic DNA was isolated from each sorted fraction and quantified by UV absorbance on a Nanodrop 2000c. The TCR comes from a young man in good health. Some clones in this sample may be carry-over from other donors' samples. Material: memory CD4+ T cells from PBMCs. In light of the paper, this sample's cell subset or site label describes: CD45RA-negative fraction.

The DNA sequence is as follows: TGTGCCAGCAGCACAAGGGGGACAGGGTATGGCTACACCTTC. Its protein is CASSTRGTGYGYTF. The rearrangement combines TRBV11-2 with TRBJ1-2; 9 of the junction bases match TRBD1. V ends up 5 bases short and J 5 bases short, with an unmatched junction base count of 6. The CDR3 contains 14 residues, cysteine and phenylalanine counted. CDR3 DNA is the only sequence kept; it has 42 bases, read in frame from the first base. CDR1 and CDR2, looked up from the germline V gene, are SGHAT and FQNNGV.